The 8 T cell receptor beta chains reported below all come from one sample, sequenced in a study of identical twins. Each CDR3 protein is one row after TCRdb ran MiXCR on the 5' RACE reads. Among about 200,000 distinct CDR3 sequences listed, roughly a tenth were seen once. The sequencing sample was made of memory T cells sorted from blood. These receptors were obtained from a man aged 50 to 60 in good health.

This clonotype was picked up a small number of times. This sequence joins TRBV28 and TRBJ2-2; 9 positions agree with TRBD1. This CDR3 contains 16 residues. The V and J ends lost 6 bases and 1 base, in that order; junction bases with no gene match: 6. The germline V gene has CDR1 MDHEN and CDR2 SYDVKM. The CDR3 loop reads CASRLQGAKNTGELFF. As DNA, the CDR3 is TGTGCCAGCAGGTTACAGGGGGCAAAGAACACCGGGGAGCTGTTTTTT.

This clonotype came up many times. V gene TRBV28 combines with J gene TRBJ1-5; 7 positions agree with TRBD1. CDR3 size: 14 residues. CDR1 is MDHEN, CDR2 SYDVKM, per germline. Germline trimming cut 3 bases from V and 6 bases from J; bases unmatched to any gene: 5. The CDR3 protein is CASSFGTAPQPQHF. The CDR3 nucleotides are TGTGCCAGCAGTTTCGGGACAGCCCCTCAGCCCCAGCATTTT.

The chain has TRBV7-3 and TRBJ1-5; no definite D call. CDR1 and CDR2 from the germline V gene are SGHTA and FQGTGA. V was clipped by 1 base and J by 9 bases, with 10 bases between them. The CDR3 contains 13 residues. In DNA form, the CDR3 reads TGTGCCAGCAGCTTAATGGAGGGCCGGCCCCAGCATTTT. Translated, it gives CASSLMEGRPQHF.

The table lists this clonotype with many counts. This CDR3 is CASSFQGAEGYTF. CDR3 in DNA: TGCGCCAGCAGCTTTCAGGGGGCGGAGGGCTACACCTTC. The chain employs TRBV5-1 and TRBJ1-2; 8 positions match TRBD1. V lost 2 bases to trimming and J lost 8 bases; unmatched junction nucleotides: 5. This CDR3 comprises 13 residues. CDR1 is SGHRS, CDR2 YFSETQ, per germline.

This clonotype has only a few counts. The CDR3, as DNA: TGCGCCAGCAGTGAGGGGGGGAGCTATGGCTACACCTTC. This translates into CASSEGGSYGYTF. This sequence joins TRBV10-2 and TRBJ1-2, with a weak D call TRBD1 (5 bases). This CDR3 is built from 13 residues. V lost 2 bases and J 4 bases, leaving 8 bases between the germline ends. Germline-derived CDR1 and CDR2 are WSHSY and SAAADI.

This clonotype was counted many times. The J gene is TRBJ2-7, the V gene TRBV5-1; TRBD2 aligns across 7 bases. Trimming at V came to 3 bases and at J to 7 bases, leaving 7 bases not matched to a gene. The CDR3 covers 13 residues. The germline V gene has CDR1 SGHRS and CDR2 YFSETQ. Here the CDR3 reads CASSSDPGGEQYF. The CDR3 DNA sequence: TGCGCCAGCAGCTCTGACCCCGGGGGGGAGCAGTACTTC.

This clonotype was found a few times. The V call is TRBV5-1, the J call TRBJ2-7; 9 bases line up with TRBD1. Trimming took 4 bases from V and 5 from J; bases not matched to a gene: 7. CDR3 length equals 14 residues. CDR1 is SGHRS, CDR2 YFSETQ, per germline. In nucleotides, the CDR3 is TGCGCCAGCAGCGGATGGACAGGGGTCCACGAGCAGTACTTC. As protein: CASSGWTGVHEQYF.

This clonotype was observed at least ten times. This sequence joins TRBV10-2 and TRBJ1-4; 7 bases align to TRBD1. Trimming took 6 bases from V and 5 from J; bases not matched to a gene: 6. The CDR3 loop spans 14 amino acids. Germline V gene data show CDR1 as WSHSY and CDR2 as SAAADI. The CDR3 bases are TGCGCCAGCAGACCGGGACAGAGGAATGAAAAACTGTTTTTT. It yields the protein CASRPGQRNEKLFF.